The clone carrying this T cell receptor (beta chain) was picked up a small number of times. The antigen is not known. The sample originates from a study of glioma-infiltrating T cells. Study results and caveats: Above-expected tissue-blood divergence occurred in all gliomas, most in low-grade ones. CDR3 overlap between tissue and blood was very small.

Using RNA template, CDR3s of TCR alpha and beta were amplified with iRepertoire arm-PCR. For one-step reverse transcription and amplification, 100-400 ng of tissue mRNA or PBMC total RNA was used. TCRdb called the multiplex PCR reads again in MiXCR, with one record for every CDR3 protein. The table has some 190,000 distinct CDR3 sequences, 25% to 35% seen once. The source is a human donor with low-grade glioma or glioblastoma, undergoing nonglioma brain surgery, or in good health (not recorded which). The sequenced material came from glioma tissue, nonneoplastic brain tissue, or PBMCs (not recorded which).

The DNA of the CDR3 is TGTGCCAGCAGCTTATACGGCTCCTACAATGAGCAGTTCTTC. Protein product: CASSLYGSYNEQFF. V usage is TRBV7-9 and J usage is TRBJ2-1; D not certain. The germline V gene has CDR1 SEHNR and CDR2 FQNEAQ (reference sequence). There are 14 residues in the CDR3. V was cut by 2 bases and J by 0 bases, with 5 bases left in between.